These 10 T cell receptor beta chains share one sample of origin, sequenced in a study of T cells after yellow fever vaccination. TCRdb fed the 5' RACE reads into MiXCR, producing one record per CDR3 protein. The table lists about 330,000 distinct CDR3 sequences, around 6.8% of them singletons. The sample in question was PBMCs, obtained roughly 47 days after the first yellow fever vaccination. These receptors all come from a man aged 18 to 30 who received the YFV17D yellow fever vaccine.

The V and J genes are TRBV5-1 and TRBJ1-1; D remains ambiguous. The germline V gene has CDR1 SGHRS and CDR2 YFSETQ. The germline V and J ends were trimmed by 1 base and 3 bases, with 13 bases remaining between them. CDR3 size: 15 residues. The CDR3 spells CASSLSSLTDTEAFF. The CDR3 DNA sequence: TGCGCCAGCAGCTTGTCGAGTCTTACCGACACTGAAGCTTTCTTT.

This CDR3 is CASSLDGITEAFF. CDR3 nucleotide sequence: TGTGCCAGCAGTTTGGACGGTATCACTGAAGCTTTCTTT. The rearrangement joins TRBV12-3 or TRBV12-4 to TRBJ1-1; no clear D gene. The germline V and J ends were trimmed by 3 bases and 4 bases, with 9 bases remaining between them. This CDR3 region has 13 residues.

This chain joins TRBV29-1 and TRBJ2-1; D may be TRBD2 (6 bases). This CDR3 region has 13 residues. Trimming stripped 7 bases from V and 4 bases from J, with 14 bases between. Germline lookup yields CDR1 SQVTM and CDR2 ANQGSEA. The CDR3 loop reads CSGSGLIYNEQFF. In DNA form, the CDR3 reads TGCAGCGGATCGGGACTTATTTACAATGAGCAGTTCTTC.

This clonotype showed up just a few times. The chain couples TRBV3-1 to TRBJ2-5; TRBD2 aligns across 8 bases. This CDR3 comprises 18 residues. Looked up from germline, CDR1 is LGHDT and CDR2 is YNNKEL (reference sequence). V was clipped by 0 bases and J by 0 bases; unmatched bases: 9. CDR3 in amino acids: CASSQDLVGGGYQETQYF. The DNA of the CDR3 is TGTGCCAGCAGCCAAGATCTGGTTGGCGGGGGGTACCAAGAGACCCAGTACTTC.

The chain has TRBV11-1 and TRBJ1-1; a weak D match, TRBD1 (5 bases). Germline lookup yields CDR1 SGHAT and CDR2 FQDESV (reference sequence). This CDR3 contains 14 residues. V shed 2 bases and J shed 1 base, with 8 bases lying between them. The CDR3 loop reads CASSLRQPNTEAFF. The CDR3 DNA reads as TGTGCCAGCAGCTTACGACAGCCGAACACTGAAGCTTTCTTT.

This chain joins TRBV7-9 and TRBJ2-7; 8 nucleotides align to TRBD2. Germline V gene data show CDR1 as SEHNR and CDR2 as FQNEAQ (reference sequence). V lost 2 bases to trimming and J lost 1 base; unmatched junction nucleotides: 4. The CDR3 contains 15 residues. The DNA for the CDR3 is TGTGCCAGCAGCTTATCCAGCGGGGGTTCCTACGAGCAGTACTTC. It codes for CASSLSSGGSYEQYF.

This clonotype was seen a few times. This chain connects TRBV29-1 to TRBJ2-7, with a tentative D call TRBD1 (6 bases). The V end lost 4 bases, the J end lost 6 bases, and 10 bases lay between the germline ends. The CDR3 consists of 11 residues. Per the germline V gene, CDR1 is SQVTM and CDR2 is ANQGSEA. CDR3 residues: CSVVTGGEQYV. The CDR3 nucleotides are TGCAGCGTTGTGACAGGAGGCGAGCAGTACGTC.

V and J are TRBV10-3 and TRBJ1-2; tentative D call: TRBD1 (6 bases). The germline V gene encodes CDR1 ENHRY and CDR2 SYGVKD. The CDR3 extends over 14 amino acids. V gave up 3 bases and J gave up 2 bases, with 10 bases separating them. The chain's CDR3 is CAISDQGPNYGYTF. CDR3 nucleotide sequence: TGTGCCATCAGTGATCAGGGGCCAAACTATGGCTACACCTTC.

The genes are TRBV20-1 and TRBJ2-3; no clear D gene. The V gene lost 3 bases and the J gene lost 2 bases, with 9 bases spanning the gap. Germline V gene lookup returns CDR1 DFQATT and CDR2 SNEGSKA (reference sequence). CDR3 length: 13 residues. For the CDR3, the DNA is TGCAGTGCTAGTCCCGGTGCCACAGATACGCAGTATTTT. This sequence encodes CSASPGATDTQYF.

The CDR3 sequence: CASSGGGGSTDTQYF. The CDR3 nucleotides are TGTGCCAGCAGTGGGGGGGGAGGAAGCACAGATACGCAGTATTTT. The chain combines TRBV25-1 with TRBJ2-3; the match to TRBD2 covers 7 bases. The CDR3 consists of 15 residues. Per the germline V gene, CDR1 is MGHDK and CDR2 is SYGVNS. V dropped 4 bases and J dropped 0; count of bases not matched to a gene: 4.